The 18 T cell receptor beta chains below come from one sample, sequenced in a study of shared clonotypes between healthy human individuals. Naive CD8 cells lacked CD45RO, underwent positive selection for CCR7 and left out terminally differentiated effector memory CD45RA+ cells. Clones were read by immunoSEQ multiplex PCR, and TCRdb kept only the in-frame ones, dropping some. The sample contains about 2.1 million clones, under 95% of which appear only once. Source material: naive CD8+ T cells from PBMCs. These receptors were collected from a man in his late teens or twenties in good health. Some clones in this sample may be carry-over from other donors' samples.

The rearrangement links TRBV18 to TRBJ2-5; D may be TRBD1 (5 bases). This CDR3 comprises 15 residues. The germline V and J ends were trimmed by 1 base and 2 bases, with 11 bases remaining between them. Germline V gives CDR1 KGHSH, CDR2 LQKENI. The chain's CDR3 is CASSPLRTTQETQYF. Written as DNA, the CDR3 is TGTGCCAGCTCACCACTTAGGACAACTCAAGAGACCCAGTACTTC.

The rearrangement uses TRBV25-1 and TRBJ1-1; D call uncertain. The CDR3 is 12 residues long. Germline loops: CDR1 MGHDK, CDR2 SYGVNS. V lost 4 bases to trimming and J lost 4 bases, with 7 bases between them. In DNA form, the CDR3 reads TGTGCCAGCAGTGCCTGGGGCACTGAAGCTTTCTTT. It yields the protein CASSAWGTEAFF.

The chain is built from TRBV4-3 and TRBJ2-7, with 7 bases aligning to TRBD2. From germline, CDR1 is LGHNA and CDR2 YSLEER. The length of the CDR3 is 15 residues. The J segment lost 0 bases and the V segment lost 0 bases, leaving 2 bases of the junction unmatched. In nucleotides, the CDR3 is TGCGCCAGCAGCCAAGATTGGGGGGGCTCCTACGAGCAGTACTTC. This codes for CASSQDWGGSYEQYF.

The V and J genes are TRBV7-9 and TRBJ1-2, with unresolved D. Trimming cost V 7 bases and J 0 bases, with 21 bases left between them. The germline gives CDR1 SEHNR, CDR2 FQNEAQ (reference sequence). This CDR3 is 17 amino acids long. Here the CDR3 reads CASTPLDRALANYGYTF. The CDR3 DNA sequence: TGTGCCAGCACCCCCCTAGACCGGGCCCTAGCTAACTATGGCTACACCTTC.

The rearrangement uses TRBV4-1 and TRBJ1-2, with unresolved D. The CDR3 sequence is 14 residues long. The V end was cut by 3 bases, the J end by 2 bases, with 10 bases between. Germline assignment: CDR1 MGHRA and CDR2 YSYEKL. The CDR3 sequence is CASSHADGNYGYTF. In DNA, the CDR3 is TGCGCCAGCAGCCACGCCGACGGAAACTATGGCTACACCTTC.

The V call is TRBV27, the J call TRBJ2-7, with 8 positions matching TRBD2. Germline V CDR1 and CDR2: MNHEY, SMNVEV (reference sequence). The CDR3 runs 13 residues. J was trimmed by 5 bases and V by 4 bases; bases with no gene match: 4. The CDR3 DNA is TGTGCCAGCAGTTGGAGCGGGAGCCACGAGCAGTACTTC. The encoded protein is CASSWSGSHEQYF.

The chain recombines TRBV13 with TRBJ2-7; D is perhaps TRBD1 or TRBD2 (5 bases each). The CDR3 has 13 residues. The V gene lost 4 bases and the J gene lost 6 bases, with 13 bases spanning the gap. From germline, CDR1 is PRHDT and CDR2 FYEKMQ (reference sequence). Here the CDR3 reads CASSSGRAGEQYF. The CDR3 DNA is TGTGCCAGCAGCTCGGGACGGGCTGGCGAGCAGTACTTC.

The chain combines TRBV6-5 with TRBJ2-3; 7 bases line up with TRBD2. V lost 0 bases and J lost 4; bases outside the gene matches: 4. There are 15 residues in the CDR3. Looked up from germline, CDR1 is MNHEY and CDR2 is SVGAGI. The CDR3 loop reads CASSYSGLPPDTQYF. DNA of the CDR3: TGTGCCAGCAGTTACTCGGGACTACCGCCAGATACGCAGTATTTT.

This CDR3 reads CASRTGGAGETQYF. CDR3 sequence (DNA): TGTGCCAGCAGGACAGGGGGCGCGGGTGAGACCCAGTACTTC. The rearrangement joins TRBV27 to TRBJ2-5; TRBD1 aligns across 10 bases. V lost 6 bases, J lost 5 bases, and 6 bases stayed unmatched. This CDR3 contains 14 residues. Germline CDR1 is MNHEY and CDR2 is SMNVEV (reference sequence).

This chain joins TRBV29-1 and TRBJ2-2; D ambiguous. The length of the CDR3 is 11 residues. The germline gives CDR1 SQVTM, CDR2 ANQGSEA. The V end was cut by 8 bases, the J end by 6 bases, with 10 bases between. The CDR3 coding sequence is TGCAGCTCAAGGGTTGCCGGGGAGCTGTTTTTT. Encoded protein: CSSRVAGELFF.

The chain carries TRBV12-5 and TRBJ2-1; 7 bases map to TRBD2. CDR3 length: 12 residues. V shed 5 bases, J shed 10 bases, and the junction held 5 bases outside the gene matches. CDR1 is LGHNT, CDR2 FRNRAP, per germline. The CDR3 sequence: CASGVRLAEQFF. The CDR3 nucleotides are TGTGCTAGTGGTGTACGACTAGCCGAGCAGTTCTTC.

The chain combines TRBV27 with TRBJ2-2; no firm D call. There are 13 residues in the CDR3. V lost 8 bases and J 1 base, leaving 8 bases between the germline ends. Germline-derived CDR1 and CDR2 are MNHEY and SMNVEV (reference sequence). The DNA of the CDR3 is TGTGCCAGCTCTCCTAAGAACACCGGGGAGCTGTTTTTT. Encoded protein: CASSPKNTGELFF.

The rearrangement joins TRBV27 to TRBJ2-3; possibly TRBD2 for D (5 bases). The CDR3 runs to 15 residues. In germline, CDR1 is MNHEY, CDR2 SMNVEV (reference sequence). The V end was cut by 2 bases, the J end by 2 bases, with 11 bases between. The CDR3 DNA sequence: TGTGCCAGCAGTTTACGTTGGGGAGACACAGATACGCAGTATTTT. It is translated as CASSLRWGDTDTQYF.

This chain's CDR3 is CASSGRLSGRGTGELFF. CDR3 DNA: TGTGCCAGCAGCGGGAGACTTAGCGGGAGAGGGACCGGGGAGCTGTTTTTT. The chain uses TRBV7-9 and TRBJ2-2, with TRBD2 identical over 9 bases. This CDR3 is built from 17 residues. V trimming: 5 bases; J trimming: 5 bases; junction bases outside the gene matches: 12. Germline CDR1 reads SEHNR; CDR2 reads FQNEAQ (reference sequence).

This clone has only one observation. The same CDR3 also results from other DNA sequences found in this sample. This chain connects TRBV28 to TRBJ2-7, with 8 bases matching TRBD1. Per the germline V gene, CDR1 is MDHEN and CDR2 is SYDVKM. J lost 4 bases, V lost 5 bases, and 4 bases had no gene match. The CDR3 has 13 residues. CDR3 sequence reads: CASSLRQGYEQYF. In DNA, the CDR3 is TGTGCCAGCAGTCTTCGACAGGGGTACGAGCAGTACTTC.

The chain employs TRBV6-1 and TRBJ2-7; D may correspond to TRBD1 or TRBD2 (5 bases each). V was pared by 7 bases and J by 3 bases, with 10 bases between. This CDR3 is 12 amino acids long. Looked up from germline, CDR1 is MNHNS and CDR2 is SASEGT. The CDR3: CASKRDGYEQYF. The CDR3, as DNA: TGTGCCAGCAAAAGGGACGGCTACGAGCAGTACTTC.

This clone was found once. This sequence joins TRBV11-3 and TRBJ2-6; 7 nucleotides agree with TRBD1. The germline gives CDR1 SGHNT, CDR2 YENEEA. The CDR3 is made up of 18 amino acids. V shed 5 bases and J 0 bases; nucleotides not matched to a gene: 10. The CDR3 spells CASSPGQGEPSGANVLTF. The CDR3 DNA reads as TGTGCCAGCAGCCCCGGGCAGGGGGAGCCCTCTGGGGCCAACGTCCTGACTTTC.

The J gene is TRBJ2-3, the V gene TRBV6-6, with a weak D call TRBD2 (6 bases). The CDR3 runs 15 residues. Germline V gene sequence: CDR1 MNHNY, CDR2 SVGAGI (reference sequence). V shed 9 bases and J shed 3 bases, with 19 bases lying between them. The CDR3 region has the DNA TGTGCCAGTCAGGGCAGAGGCGGGATAACAGATACGCAGTATTTT. Translating gives CASQGRGGITDTQYF.